The 24 T cell receptor beta chains below all came from one sample that was sequenced in a study of T cells after yellow fever vaccination (dated by TCRdb to the late 2010s). The treatment or condition label for this specimen denotes: live attenuated yellow fever vaccine strain. Libraries were prepared through 5' RACE. The data were produced on an Illumina HiSeq 2500. In-frame beta chains were kept once TCRdb had trimmed the public reads at Q25 with fastp and called clones with MiXCR. Every entry covers one CDR3 protein and lists the most common genes and DNA from its rows. The sample data list roughly 240,000 distinct CDR3 sequences, and 5.5% to 8.5% of these were observed just once. 1.1% of the sample belongs to the ten largest clones. The material was CD4+ T cells sorted from PBMCs, obtained on the day of the yellow fever booster vaccination. Receptor source: a man aged 25-45 years who received the YFV17D yellow fever vaccine.

The rearrangement uses TRBV28 and TRBJ2-1; D unresolved. Trimming removed 4 bases from V and 4 bases from J, with 11 bases in between. There are 14 residues in the CDR3. The V gene's germline CDR1 is MDHEN and CDR2 SYDVKM. Here the CDR3 DNA reads TGTGCCAGCAGTTCGCCCGAACCATACAATGAGCAGTTCTTC. Translated: CASSSPEPYNEQFF.

The V call is TRBV12-3 or TRBV12-4, the J call TRBJ2-7; a possible D gene is TRBD1 (6 bases). V lost 7 bases, J lost 2 bases, and 15 bases lay in between. The CDR3 has 14 residues. Here the CDR3 DNA reads TGTGCCAGCACGCGTCAGGGACAAACCTACGAGCAGTACTTC. Translated: CASTRQGQTYEQYF.

The J gene is TRBJ1-2, the V gene TRBV7-3; the D gene is possibly TRBD1 (6 bases). V lost 2 bases and J lost 6, with 10 bases in between. Germline loops: CDR1 SGHTA, CDR2 FQGTGA. CDR3 length: 13 amino acids. This CDR3 is CASSLRGQDGYTF. Written as DNA, the CDR3 is TGTGCCAGCAGCTTACGGGGGCAGGATGGCTACACCTTC.

This clonotype was observed at least ten times. V and J are TRBV6-2 or TRBV6-3 and TRBJ1-5; 8 bases agree with TRBD1. Trimming cost V 6 bases and J 5 bases; bases outside gene matches: 6. There are 14 residues in the CDR3. Germline assignment: CDR1 MNHEY and CDR2 SVGEGT. CDR3: CASSRTGGHQPQHF. For the CDR3, the DNA is TGTGCCAGCAGCCGAACAGGGGGGCATCAGCCCCAGCATTTT.

The V gene is TRBV4-3, the J gene TRBJ2-7; 11 bases agree with TRBD2. J lost 6 bases, V lost 0 bases, and 4 bases had no gene match. Germline lookup yields CDR1 LGHNA and CDR2 YSLEER. The CDR3 is 15 residues long. CDR3 protein: CASSQDALAGGEQYF. The DNA of the CDR3 is TGCGCCAGCAGCCAAGATGCCCTAGCGGGAGGCGAGCAGTACTTC.

A remark on this clonotype: A much larger clonotype is one base distant, so this may be a read error. The J gene is TRBJ1-3, the V gene TRBV20-1, with D unclear. The CDR3 is made up of 12 amino acids. Germline loops: CDR1 DFQATT, CDR2 SNEGSKA (reference sequence). The ends were cut back, 1 base at V and 2 bases at J, with 3 bases in the middle. The CDR3 region has the DNA TGCAGTGCTAGAGTGGCTGGAAACACCATATATTTT. As protein: CSARVAGNTIYF.

In its sample, this clonotype was seen a few times. V is TRBV20-1 and J is TRBJ2-1, with D possibly called TRBD1 or TRBD2 (5 bases each). V was shortened by 1 base and J by 7 bases, with 14 bases between the two germline ends. CDR3 size: 14 residues. Germline V gene sequence: CDR1 DFQATT, CDR2 SNEGSKA (reference sequence). The CDR3 coding sequence is TGCAGTGCTAGAGCCTGGTGGGGGAGTAATGAGCAGTTCTTC. The encoded protein is CSARAWWGSNEQFF.

This rearrangement joins TRBV6-5 to TRBJ2-2; 7 bases map to TRBD2. The V and J ends lost 6 bases and 8 bases, in that order; junction bases with no gene match: 3. CDR1 is MNHEY, CDR2 SVGAGI, per germline. The CDR3 extends over 12 amino acids. The CDR3 DNA reads as TGTGCCAGCAGGCGGGAGATTGGGGAGCTGTTTTTT. It translates to CASRREIGELFF.

This clonotype was found many times. This chain joins TRBV20-1 and TRBJ2-2, with 11 bases identical to TRBD2. Germline CDR1 DFQATT, CDR2 SNEGSKA (reference sequence). The CDR3 spans 18 residues. V was pared by 3 bases and J by 0 bases, with 9 bases of the junction left unmatched. CDR3: CSARARTSGRSNTGELFF. CDR3 DNA sequence: TGCAGTGCTAGGGCGCGAACTAGCGGGAGATCGAACACCGGGGAGCTGTTTTTT.

This clonotype was observed many times. The V call is TRBV5-1, the J call TRBJ1-2; TRBD1 aligns across 8 bases. The CDR3 is 14 amino acids. In germline, CDR1 is SGHRS, CDR2 YFSETQ. J gave up 8 bases and V 5 bases, and 11 bases lay outside the gene matches. CDR3: CASSPWQGAQGYTF. The CDR3 coding sequence is TGCGCCAGCAGTCCGTGGCAGGGGGCGCAGGGCTACACCTTC. The full variable domain, with the rest looked up from reference TRBV5-1 and TRBJ1-2, is KAGVTQTPRYLIKTRGQQVTLSCSPISGHRSVSWYQQTPGQGLQFLFEYFSETQRNKGNFPGRFSGRQFSNSRSEMNVSTLELGDSALYLCASSPWQGAQGYTFGSGTRLTVV.

This clonotype was recorded at least ten times. The CDR3: CASSLGGQGAPGRNIQYF. The CDR3 DNA follows: TGTGCCAGCAGCTTGGGCGGTCAGGGGGCGCCGGGTAGAAACATTCAGTACTTC. This chain connects TRBV5-5 to TRBJ2-4; 8 nucleotides line up with TRBD1. The CDR3 is made up of 18 amino acids. Germline CDR1 and CDR2: SGHKS and YYEKEE (reference sequence). With 0 bases clipped from V and 6 bases from J, the junction kept 14 bases outside the gene matches.

This clonotype was seen only a few times. The chain employs TRBV28 and TRBJ2-3; D not certain. CDR1 and CDR2 (germline): MDHEN, SYDVKM. This CDR3 contains 13 residues. Trimming took 7 bases from V and 14 from J, leaving 22 bases between them. This CDR3 is CASTPPFSSRRYF. The CDR3 nucleotides are TGTGCCAGCACTCCCCCTTTCTCTAGTCGTCGGTATTTT. The variable domain in full, completed from reference TRBV28 and TRBJ2-3, reads DVKVTQSSRYLVKRTGEKVFLECVQDMDHENMFWYRQDPGLGLRLIYFSYDVKMKEKGDIPEGYSVSREKKERFSLILESASTNQTSMYLCASTPPFSSRRYFGPGTRLTVL.

This rearrangement joins TRBV28 to TRBJ1-2; TRBD1 agrees at 11 bases. The CDR3 runs 17 residues. In germline, CDR1 is MDHEN, CDR2 SYDVKM. The junction had 13 bases not matched to a gene; V was cut back by 6 bases and J by 4 bases. CDR3 residues: CASRQTGTGGAGYGYTF. CDR3 DNA sequence: TGTGCCAGCAGACAAACCGGGACAGGGGGTGCCGGCTATGGCTACACCTTC.

This chain links TRBV29-1 with TRBJ2-3; 7 bases map to TRBD2. The germline V gene encodes CDR1 SQVTM and CDR2 ANQGSEA. This CDR3 comprises 16 residues. The V gene end was trimmed by 8 bases and the J gene end by 0 bases; junction bases not matched to a gene: 14. CDR3 residues: CSSVGRGGTSTDTQYF. The DNA for the CDR3 is TGCAGCTCAGTGGGGAGGGGCGGCACTAGCACAGATACGCAGTATTTT.

There are many counts of this clonotype. The rearrangement links TRBV5-1 to TRBJ2-7; TRBD2 agrees at 7 bases. V was clipped by 4 bases and J by 1 base; unmatched bases: 8. CDR1 and CDR2 from the germline V gene are SGHRS and YFSETQ. The CDR3 has 15 residues. The CDR3 nucleotides read TGCGCCAGCAGCCTGGGGGACTACCCATCCTACGAGCAGTACTTC. Its protein is CASSLGDYPSYEQYF.

This clonotype was found many times. CDR3 sequence (DNA): TGCAGTGCTAGAGCTAGCGGGAGAGGGTCAGATACGCAGTATTTT. Translation gives CSARASGRGSDTQYF. This rearrangement joins TRBV20-1 to TRBJ2-3; 10 nucleotides match TRBD2. Germline V gene lookup returns CDR1 DFQATT and CDR2 SNEGSKA (reference sequence). V lost 1 base, J lost 4 bases, and 5 bases stayed unmatched. This CDR3 is 15 amino acids long.

This clonotype was observed a single time. One base away lies a much larger clone, so this may be a sequencing read error. The chain joins TRBV15 to TRBJ2-5; the match to TRBD2 covers 8 bases. The germline CDR1 and CDR2 sequences are LNHNV and YYDKDF (reference sequence). V lost 9 bases and J lost 5; bases outside the gene matches: 8. The CDR3 spans 13 residues. In DNA, the CDR3 is TGTGCCACAGAAAGCGGGAGAAGCGAGACCCAGTACTTC. It encodes CATESGRSETQYF.

The table lists this clonotype with many counts. This chain joins TRBV4-3 and TRBJ2-2, with D possibly matching TRBD2 (6 bases). The CDR3 extends over 19 amino acids. Germline CDR1 reads LGHNA; CDR2 reads YSLEER. Trimming removed 3 bases from V and 7 bases from J, with 27 bases in between. CDR3 protein: CASSHFPLDGTSFVGELFF. CDR3 in DNA: TGCGCCAGCAGCCATTTCCCCTTGGACGGGACTTCGTTTGTCGGGGAGCTGTTTTTT.

This clonotype was counted at least ten times. V and J are TRBV7-2 and TRBJ2-1, with 9 nucleotides matching TRBD1. Germline V CDR1 and CDR2: SGHTA, FQGNSA. Germline trimming cut 4 bases from V and 0 bases from J; bases unmatched to any gene: 4. This CDR3 region has 16 residues. As DNA, the CDR3 is TGTGCCAGCAGCTGGGGACAGGGAAGCTCCTACAATGAGCAGTTCTTC. It encodes CASSWGQGSSYNEQFF.

The chain employs TRBV12-3 or TRBV12-4 and TRBJ2-7; D unresolved. This CDR3 is 14 amino acids long. The ends were cut back, 6 bases at V and 1 base at J, with 13 bases in the middle. CDR3 residues: CASSLGWPSYEQYF. In nucleotides, the CDR3 is TGTGCCAGCAGCCTAGGGTGGCCATCCTACGAGCAGTACTTC.

This clonotype was recorded many times. The chain has TRBV18 and TRBJ2-6; D not resolved. Per the germline V gene, CDR1 is KGHSH and CDR2 is LQKENI. Trimming stripped 3 bases from V and 0 bases from J, with 15 bases between. This CDR3 has 18 residues. In DNA form, the CDR3 reads TGTGCCAGCTCACCCGGTTTTGGTGCTACCTCTGGGGCCAACGTCCTGACTTTC. Translated: CASSPGFGATSGANVLTF.

The CDR3 here is CASSPPVGADTQYF. The CDR3, as DNA: TGTGCCAGCTCACCCCCCGTTGGTGCAGATACGCAGTATTTT. The gene calls are TRBV18 and TRBJ2-3; D is unresolved. V was trimmed by 3 bases and J by 4 bases, leaving 11 bases between them. The CDR3 length is 14 residues. The V gene's germline CDR1 is KGHSH and CDR2 LQKENI.

This clonotype turned up a few times. The J gene is TRBJ2-7, the V gene TRBV20-1; 7 bases match TRBD1. This CDR3 spans 14 amino acids. V trimming: 6 bases; J trimming: 4 bases; junction bases outside the gene matches: 12. CDR1 is DFQATT and CDR2 is SNEGSKA in the germline V gene (reference sequence). The CDR3, as DNA: TGCAGTGCAGGGGCGGTCAGGGGGAATTACGAGCAGTACTTC. Translated, it gives CSAGAVRGNYEQYF.

This clonotype was counted between two and nine times. V is TRBV7-6 and J is TRBJ2-3; D possibly matches TRBD1 or TRBD2 (5 bases each). Looked up from germline, CDR1 is SGHVS and CDR2 is FNYEAQ. V was pared by 4 bases and J by 8 bases, with 10 bases between. The CDR3 length is 12 residues. In DNA, the CDR3 is TGTGCCAGCAGCTCGAGTGGGGGTACGCAGTATTTT. Its protein is CASSSSGGTQYF. The full variable domain, with the rest looked up from reference TRBV7-6 and TRBJ2-3, is GAGVSQSPRYKVTKRGQDVALRCDPISGHVSLYWYRQALGQGPEFLTYFNYEAQQDKSGLPNDRFSAERPEGSISTLTIQRTEQRDSAMYRCASSSSGGTQYFGPGTRLTVL.